This T cell receptor beta chain derives from a study of control samples from healthy donors and cancer patients. CDR1 is MNHEY and CDR2 is SMNVEV in the germline V gene (reference sequence). V shed 5 bases and J shed 6 bases, with 19 bases lying between them. The CDR3 extends over 15 amino acids. The data were produced by immunoSEQ multiplex PCR, yet TCRdb's version contains in-frame clones alone and is incomplete. The sample yields roughly 160,000 clones, 90% to 95% seen once. Sequences were obtained from PBMCs. The genes are TRBV27 and TRBJ1-2; D might be TRBD1 (5 bases). The receptor was derived from a man in his 60s with colorectal cancer. The chain's CDR3 is CASSAHDSSHNGYTF. CDR3 bases: TGTGCCAGCAGTGCCCACGACAGTTCCCATAATGGCTACACCTTC.